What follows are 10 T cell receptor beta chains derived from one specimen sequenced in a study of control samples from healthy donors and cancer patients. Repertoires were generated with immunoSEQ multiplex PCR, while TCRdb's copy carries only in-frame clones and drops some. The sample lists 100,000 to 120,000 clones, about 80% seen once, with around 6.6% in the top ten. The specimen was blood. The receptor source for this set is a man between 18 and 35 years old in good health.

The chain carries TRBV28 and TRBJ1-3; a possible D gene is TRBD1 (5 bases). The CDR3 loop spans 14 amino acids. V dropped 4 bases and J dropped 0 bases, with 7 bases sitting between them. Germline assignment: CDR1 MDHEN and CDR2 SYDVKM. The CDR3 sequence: CASSSGLSGNTIYF. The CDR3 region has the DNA TGTGCCAGCAGTTCGGGACTCTCTGGAAACACCATATATTTT.

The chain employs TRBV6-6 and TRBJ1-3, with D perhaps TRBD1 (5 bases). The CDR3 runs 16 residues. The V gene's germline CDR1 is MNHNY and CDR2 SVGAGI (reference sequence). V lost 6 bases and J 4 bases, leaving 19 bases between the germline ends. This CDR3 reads CASSDPGRRAGNTIYF. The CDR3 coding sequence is TGTGCCAGCAGCGATCCGGGACGGCGGGCGGGAAACACCATATATTTT.

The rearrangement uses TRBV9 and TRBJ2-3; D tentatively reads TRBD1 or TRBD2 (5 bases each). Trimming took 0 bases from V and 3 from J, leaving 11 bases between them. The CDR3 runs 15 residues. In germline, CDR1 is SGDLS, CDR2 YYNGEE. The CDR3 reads CASSVAGTRTDTQYF. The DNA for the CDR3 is TGTGCCAGCAGCGTAGCGGGGACCCGAACAGATACGCAGTATTTT.

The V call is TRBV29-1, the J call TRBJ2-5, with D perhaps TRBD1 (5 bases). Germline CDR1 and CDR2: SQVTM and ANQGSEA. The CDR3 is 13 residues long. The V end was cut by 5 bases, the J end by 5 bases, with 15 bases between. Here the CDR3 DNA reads TGCAGCGTTTATCCGCAGGGTGGGGAGACCCAGTACTTC. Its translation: CSVYPQGGETQYF. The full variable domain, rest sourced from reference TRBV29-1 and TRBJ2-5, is SAVISQKPSRDICQRGTSLTIQCQVDSQVTMMFWYRQQPGQSLTLIATANQGSEATYESGFVIDKFPISRPNLTFSTLTVSNMSPEDSSIYLCSVYPQGGETQYFGPGTRLLVL.

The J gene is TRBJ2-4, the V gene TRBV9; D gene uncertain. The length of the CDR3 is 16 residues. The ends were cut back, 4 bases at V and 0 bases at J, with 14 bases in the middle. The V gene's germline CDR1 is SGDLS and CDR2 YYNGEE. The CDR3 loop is CASSPSHQVAKNIQYF. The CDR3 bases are TGTGCCAGCAGCCCCTCGCATCAAGTAGCCAAAAACATTCAGTACTTC.

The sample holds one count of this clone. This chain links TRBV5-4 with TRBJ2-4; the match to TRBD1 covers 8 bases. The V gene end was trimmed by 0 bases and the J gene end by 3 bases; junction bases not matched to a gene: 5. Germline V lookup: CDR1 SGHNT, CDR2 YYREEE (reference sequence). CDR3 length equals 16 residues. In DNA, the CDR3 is TGTGCCAGCAGCTTGGAGCCAGGGGGCGTCAAAAACATTCAGTACTTC. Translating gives CASSLEPGGVKNIQYF.

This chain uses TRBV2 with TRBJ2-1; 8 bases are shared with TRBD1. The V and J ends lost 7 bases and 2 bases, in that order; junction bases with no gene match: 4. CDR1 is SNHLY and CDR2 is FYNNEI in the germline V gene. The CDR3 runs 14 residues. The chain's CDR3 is CASTWDRTYNEQFF. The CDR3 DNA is TGTGCCAGCACCTGGGACAGGACCTACAATGAGCAGTTCTTC.

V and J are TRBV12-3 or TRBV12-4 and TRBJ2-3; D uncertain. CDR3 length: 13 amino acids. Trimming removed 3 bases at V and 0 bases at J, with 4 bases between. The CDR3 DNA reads TGTGCCAGCAGTTTTTTCAGCACAGATACGCAGTATTTT. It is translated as CASSFFSTDTQYF.

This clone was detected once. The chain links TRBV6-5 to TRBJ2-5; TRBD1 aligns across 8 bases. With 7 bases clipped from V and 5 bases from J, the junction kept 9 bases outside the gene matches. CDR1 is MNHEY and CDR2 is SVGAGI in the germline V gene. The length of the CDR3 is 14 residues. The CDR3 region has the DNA TGTGCCAGCACCCGGACAGGGCTTGCCGAGACCCAGTACTTC. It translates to CASTRTGLAETQYF.

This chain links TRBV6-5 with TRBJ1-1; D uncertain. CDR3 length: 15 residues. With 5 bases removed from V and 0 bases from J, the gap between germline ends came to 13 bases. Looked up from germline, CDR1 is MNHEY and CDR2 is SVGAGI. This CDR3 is CASSPPFDMNTEAFF. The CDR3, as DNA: TGTGCCAGCAGTCCTCCCTTTGACATGAACACTGAAGCTTTCTTT.